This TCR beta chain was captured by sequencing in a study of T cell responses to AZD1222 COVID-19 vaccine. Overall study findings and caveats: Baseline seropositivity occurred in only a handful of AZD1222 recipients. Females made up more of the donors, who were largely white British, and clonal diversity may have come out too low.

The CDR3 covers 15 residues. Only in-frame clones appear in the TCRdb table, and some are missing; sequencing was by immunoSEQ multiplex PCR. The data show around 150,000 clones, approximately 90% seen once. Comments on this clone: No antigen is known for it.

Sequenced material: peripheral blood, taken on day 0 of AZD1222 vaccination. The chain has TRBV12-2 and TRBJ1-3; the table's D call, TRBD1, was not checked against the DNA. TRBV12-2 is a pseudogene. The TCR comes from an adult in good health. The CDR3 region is CASRNKGAHGNTIYF. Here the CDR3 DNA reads TGTGCAAGTCGTAACAAGGGGGCCCATGGAAACACCATATATTTT.